Listed here are 6 T cell receptor beta chains from one sample, sequenced in a study of blood T cells in healthy people across ages. Using a J-beta primer mix together with a sample-barcoded 5' primer, a second PCR was run for 7 to 11 cycles. TCRdb re-called the 5' RACE reads with MiXCR, one entry per CDR3 protein. The sample contains fewer than 2,000,000 distinct CDR3 sequences, about 39% of which appear only once. The sequenced sample consisted of blood. These receptors came from a human donor in good health.

This chain joins TRBV7-8 and TRBJ1-4; no firm D call. Germline CDR1 is SGHVS and CDR2 is FQNEAQ. V lost 2 bases, J lost 4 bases, and 11 bases lay in between. The CDR3 sequence is 15 residues long. The CDR3 bases are TGTGCCAGCAGCTTAAGAACGCAGCGTAATGAAAAACTGTTTTTT. Translating it yields CASSLRTQRNEKLFF.

The chain recombines TRBV7-9 with TRBJ1-6; D is unclear. V dropped 4 bases and J dropped 6 bases, with 10 bases sitting between them. The CDR3 has 14 residues. Germline CDR1 SEHNR, CDR2 FQNEAQ (reference sequence). The CDR3 DNA reads TGTGCCAGCAGCTCCTCGGTAACTAATTCACCCCTCCACTTT. This sequence encodes CASSSSVTNSPLHF.

The genes are TRBV4-3 and TRBJ1-1, with 9 bases matching TRBD1. Per the germline V gene, CDR1 is LGHNA and CDR2 is YSLEER. This CDR3 has 16 amino acids. With V trimmed by 1 base and J by 3 bases, 6 bases remained unmatched. The DNA of the CDR3 is TGCGCCAGCAGCCAAGCCATCGGACAGGGGCACACTGAAGCTTTCTTT. Translation: CASSQAIGQGHTEAFF.

V is TRBV19 and J is TRBJ2-7; 7 nucleotides align to TRBD1. CDR1 is LNHDA, CDR2 SQIVND, per germline (reference sequence). Trimming cost V 5 bases and J 2 bases; bases outside gene matches: 9. The CDR3 has 15 amino acids. CDR3 region: CASSVGTEIPYEQYF. The CDR3 DNA sequence: TGTGCCAGTAGTGTAGGGACAGAGATCCCCTACGAGCAGTACTTC.

This clonotype was seen at least ten times. The chain recombines TRBV29-1 with TRBJ1-1, with a weak D call TRBD1 (5 bases). CDR3 length: 12 residues. Germline values: CDR1 SQVTM, CDR2 ANQGSEA. Deletions cut 7 bases from V and 3 bases from J, with 12 bases between. CDR3 amino acids: CSAGSGDTEAFF. The CDR3 DNA reads as TGCAGCGCCGGATCGGGGGACACTGAAGCTTTCTTT. Combining the CDR3 with reference TRBV29-1 and TRBJ1-1 gives the whole variable domain SAVISQKPSRDICQRGTSLTIQCQVDSQVTMMFWYRQQPGQSLTLIATANQGSEATYESGFVIDKFPISRPNLTFSTLTVSNMSPEDSSIYLCSAGSGDTEAFFGQGTRLTVV.

The chain uses TRBV7-9 and TRBJ1-4; TRBD1 matches 7 bases. This CDR3 comprises 16 residues. Germline CDR1 is SEHNR and CDR2 is FQNEAQ (reference sequence). V was clipped by 5 bases and J by 8 bases; unmatched bases: 14. In DNA, the CDR3 is TGTGCCAGCAGCCTCCAGTTAGGGGGCCATCGGGAAAAACTGTTTTTT. It is translated as CASSLQLGGHREKLFF.